A single sample is the source of the 17 T cell receptor beta chains below, sequenced in a study of cytomegalovirus exposure and HLA in healthy donors. PCR amplification relied on 60 Vbeta primers (plus 13 Jbeta primers). TCRdb's copy holds only in-frame clones and misses some; the assay was immunoSEQ multiplex PCR. The sample lists roughly 73,000 clones, 65% to 85% occurring once. Material for sequencing was PBMCs. These receptor sequences come from a woman aged 45-65 years in good health and CMV-seronegative.

The chain recombines TRBV27 with TRBJ2-2; the match to TRBD1 covers 9 bases. This CDR3 is built from 16 residues. Germline V gene lookup returns CDR1 MNHEY and CDR2 SMNVEV (reference sequence). Unmatched junction bases numbered 9, after V lost 5 bases and J lost 5 bases. CDR3 sequence (DNA): TGTGCCAGCAGTCGGGACAGGGTGGCGGGTACCGGGGAGCTGTTTTTT. This translates into CASSRDRVAGTGELFF.

The rearrangement uses TRBV7-2 and TRBJ1-5, with a weak D call TRBD1 (6 bases). V shed 5 bases and J shed 2 bases, with 10 bases lying between them. The germline CDR1 and CDR2 sequences are SGHTA and FQGNSA. This CDR3 region has 14 residues. CDR3 sequence reads: CASSITGRNQPQHF. The DNA for the CDR3 is TGTGCCAGCAGCATTACAGGGCGCAATCAGCCCCAGCATTTT.

CDR3 nucleotides: TGCGCCAGCAGCTTGAGTTGGGTGGGACAGGGGGACACTGAAGCTTTCTTT. Translated, it gives CASSLSWVGQGDTEAFF. The J gene is TRBJ1-1, the V gene TRBV5-1; 11 nucleotides agree with TRBD1. Germline CDR1 is SGHRS and CDR2 is YFSETQ. This CDR3 has 17 residues. With 1 base clipped from V and 3 bases from J, the junction kept 8 bases outside the gene matches.

The chain links TRBV21-1 to TRBJ1-5. TRBV21-1 is a known pseudogene. This CDR3 is 17 amino acids long. The CDR3 here is CASSNGGGRGGNQPQHF. CDR3 DNA: TGTGCCAGCAGCAACGGGGGGGGCAGGGGAGGCAATCAGCCCCAGCATTTT.

This clone has more than one count but fewer than ten. The chain has TRBV6-1 and TRBJ1-4; TRBD1 aligns across 9 bases. The CDR3 loop spans 13 amino acids. J lost 5 bases, V lost 6 bases, and 1 base had no gene match. Germline loops: CDR1 MNHNS, CDR2 SASEGT. CDR3 bases: TGTGCCAGCAGAGGGACAGGGAATGAAAAACTGTTTTTT. It translates to CASRGTGNEKLFF.

This clone was recorded once. The chain recombines TRBV7-9 with TRBJ2-5; 7 nucleotides agree with TRBD2. The CDR3 length is 15 residues. Germline values: CDR1 SEHNR, CDR2 FQNEAQ (reference sequence). Germline trimming cut 2 bases from V and 3 bases from J; bases unmatched to any gene: 6. For the CDR3, the DNA is TGTGCCAGCAGCTTAATTGAGCTAGCGGAAGAGACCCAGTACTTC. Translating gives CASSLIELAEETQYF.

The chain is built from TRBV27 and TRBJ1-5; TRBD1 is a possible D gene (5 bases). Trimming shortened V by 1 base and J by 6 bases, and 7 bases separated the two germline ends. This CDR3 spans 13 amino acids. CDR1 is MNHEY and CDR2 is SMNVEV in the germline V gene (reference sequence). CDR3 protein: CASSLWGGQPQHF. CDR3 DNA sequence: TGTGCCAGCAGTTTATGGGGGGGTCAGCCCCAGCATTTT.

This chain joins TRBV4-3 and TRBJ2-3; maybe TRBD1 (5 bases). The length of the CDR3 is 17 residues. V gave up 0 bases and J gave up 2 bases, with 15 bases separating them. Germline CDR1 reads LGHNA; CDR2 reads YSLEER. CDR3: CASSQDDAGSYTDTQYF. The CDR3 DNA sequence: TGCGCCAGCAGCCAAGATGACGCAGGGTCTTACACAGATACGCAGTATTTT.

The chain recombines TRBV14 with TRBJ2-2, with D possibly TRBD1 on 5 matching bases. The V gene lost 5 bases and the J gene lost 4 bases, with 17 bases spanning the gap. There are 16 residues in the CDR3. CDR1 and CDR2 from the germline V gene are SGHDN and FVKESK. CDR3 bases: TGTGCCAGCAGCTCCCAGGGCGGTCCCATCACCGGGGAGCTGTTTTTT. This gives the protein CASSSQGGPITGELFF.

The chain carries TRBV10-3 and TRBJ2-3; tentative D call: TRBD2 (5 bases). CDR3 length: 13 residues. The V gene's germline CDR1 is ENHRY and CDR2 SYGVKD. The V end lost 5 bases, the J end lost 3 bases, and 9 bases lay between the germline ends. CDR3 nucleotide sequence: TGTGCCATCAGTTTCCGGGAAACAGATACGCAGTATTTT. As protein: CAISFRETDTQYF.

J is TRBJ1-1 and V is TRBV19, with a tentative D call TRBD1 (5 bases). CDR1 is LNHDA and CDR2 is SQIVND in the germline V gene (reference sequence). V shed 4 bases and J shed 5 bases, with 17 bases lying between them. This CDR3 spans 15 amino acids. For the CDR3, the DNA is TGTGCCAGTAGTACCTCCGGACACGGGGGTACTGAAGCTTTCTTT. Its translation: CASSTSGHGGTEAFF.

This chain connects TRBV5-1 to TRBJ2-5, with D uncertain. The ends were cut back, 4 bases at V and 1 base at J, with 11 bases in the middle. The CDR3 spans 14 residues. Germline V gene lookup returns CDR1 SGHRS and CDR2 YFSETQ. The CDR3 spells CASSPISTQETQYF. CDR3 bases: TGCGCCAGCAGCCCTATATCCACCCAAGAGACCCAGTACTTC.

The chain joins TRBV10-3 to TRBJ2-5, with 7 bases lining up with TRBD2. The CDR3 loop spans 14 amino acids. Unmatched junction bases numbered 7, after V lost 4 bases and J lost 5 bases. CDR1 is ENHRY, CDR2 SYGVKD, per germline. The CDR3 region is CAISGGGSTETQYF. CDR3 nucleotide sequence: TGTGCCATCAGTGGAGGCGGGAGTACTGAGACCCAGTACTTC.

The chain couples TRBV28 to TRBJ1-4, with 7 bases aligning to TRBD1. The CDR3 runs to 18 residues. From germline, CDR1 is MDHEN and CDR2 SYDVKM. Trimming took 6 bases from V and 6 from J; bases not matched to a gene: 19. In DNA, the CDR3 is TGTGCCAGCAGGCGACCGGGACAGAAGGGGGGAGACGATGAAAAACTGTTTTTT. Its protein is CASRRPGQKGGDDEKLFF.

This chain connects TRBV7-8 to TRBJ1-5, with 8 bases fitting TRBD1. After removal of 6 bases from V and 7 bases from J, the junction contained 5 bases not matched to a gene. This CDR3 is 13 amino acids long. The germline V gene encodes CDR1 SGHVS and CDR2 FQNEAQ. The CDR3 is CASRETGDQPQHF. As DNA, the CDR3 is TGTGCCAGCAGGGAGACAGGGGACCAGCCCCAGCATTTT.

The rearrangement uses TRBV6-1 and TRBJ1-4; the match to TRBD1 covers 7 bases. The CDR3 is 15 residues long. V lost 3 bases and J lost 5; bases outside the gene matches: 6. Per germline, CDR1 MNHNS and CDR2 SASEGT. The CDR3 region is CASSDRQGRNEKLFF. The CDR3 DNA is TGTGCCAGCAGTGACCGACAGGGAAGAAATGAAAAACTGTTTTTT.

The rearrangement joins TRBV6-5 to TRBJ1-1, with D unclear. V was cut by 1 base and J by 5 bases, with 8 bases left in between. This CDR3 is built from 13 residues. Germline assignment: CDR1 MNHEY and CDR2 SVGAGI. This CDR3 reads CASSYLRETEAFF. In DNA form, the CDR3 reads TGTGCCAGCAGTTACTTGAGAGAGACTGAAGCTTTCTTT.